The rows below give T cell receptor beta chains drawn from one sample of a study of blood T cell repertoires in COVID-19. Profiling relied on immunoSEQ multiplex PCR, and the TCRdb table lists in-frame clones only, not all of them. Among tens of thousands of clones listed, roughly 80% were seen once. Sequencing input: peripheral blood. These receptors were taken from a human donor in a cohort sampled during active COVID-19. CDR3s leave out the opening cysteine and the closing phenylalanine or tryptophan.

CDR3: ASRQGRTDTQY; V: TRBV2; J: TRBJ2-3
CDR3: AISARQGSSPGGTDTQY; V: TRBV10-3; J: TRBJ2-3
CDR3: ASSFPGGEKLF; V: TRBV5-4; J: TRBJ1-4
CDR3: ASSSPGGQETQY; V: TRBV5-1; J: TRBJ2-5
CDR3: ASSPRGQVGQETQY; V: TRBV5-1; J: TRBJ2-5
CDR3: ASSEGGLAGGPGKF; V: TRBV6-1; J: TRBJ2-1
CDR3: ATSDDRGGNEQF; V: TRBV24-1; J: TRBJ2-1
CDR3: ASTPGLSSYNSPLH; V: TRBV7-2; J: TRBJ1-6
CDR3: ASSELQGGETQY; V: TRBV2; J: TRBJ2-5
CDR3: SASLGRNYGYT; V: TRBV20-1; J: TRBJ1-2
CDR3: ASSYSTRGSPLH; V: TRBV6-5; J: TRBJ1-6
CDR3: ASSFGQGNYGYT; V: TRBV13; J: TRBJ1-2
CDR3: STGTTGNQPQH; V: TRBV29-1; J: TRBJ1-5
CDR3: ASSLVGLSTDTQY; V: TRBV5-5; J: TRBJ2-3
CDR3: ASSHGQSNTEAF; V: TRBV6-6; J: TRBJ1-1
CDR3: ATTTSDRGRTDTQY; V: TRBV2; J: TRBJ2-3
CDR3: ASTQGSYGYT; V: TRBV30; J: TRBJ1-2
CDR3: ASSESGGVTDTQY; V: TRBV10-1; J: TRBJ2-3
CDR3: ASSQGQKGQPQH; V: TRBV7-2; J: TRBJ1-5
CDR3: ASSSRDTGGANVLT; V: TRBV7-2; J: TRBJ2-6
CDR3: ASTPSRHTGELF; V: TRBV6-5; J: TRBJ2-2
CDR3: ASSPGLAGEPLGYEQY; V: TRBV19; J: TRBJ2-7
CDR3: ASSSPGEQY; V: TRBV5-6; J: TRBJ2-7
CDR3: ASSQGDVASSTDTQY; V: TRBV4-1; J: TRBJ2-3
CDR3: ASSLSGETYNEQF; V: TRBV6-4; J: TRBJ2-1
CDR3: ASIAGAGDVTDTQY; V: TRBV2; J: TRBJ2-3
CDR3: ASSLDGGAGEQY; V: TRBV11-2; J: TRBJ2-7
CDR3: AIRDRGRGTEAF; V: TRBV6-5; J: TRBJ1-1
CDR3: ASSPGTANYGYT; V: TRBV6-5; J: TRBJ1-2
CDR3: ASRLAGTDTQY; V: TRBV12-3/TRBV12-4; J: TRBJ2-3
CDR3: ASRLGQGFNYGYT; V: TRBV5-6; J: TRBJ1-2
CDR3: ASSGQGDRGVRKLF; V: TRBV9; J: TRBJ1-4
CDR3: ASSTSSFVRRGRSYEQY; V: TRBV6-2/TRBV6-3; J: TRBJ2-7
CDR3: ASSVTGIHEQF; V: TRBV27; J: TRBJ2-1
CDR3: ASSQDPSGGARGETQY; V: TRBV4-2; J: TRBJ2-5
CDR3: ASRGTAQETQY; V: TRBV19; J: TRBJ2-5
CDR3: SASLSSGVWNEQF; V: TRBV20-1; J: TRBJ2-1
CDR3: ASGLVRGQPQH; V: TRBV12-5; J: TRBJ1-5
CDR3: ASSLGGTAVSQPQH; V: TRBV7-2; J: TRBJ1-5
CDR3: ASKGLAGGNEQF; V: TRBV6-5; J: TRBJ2-1
CDR3: ASSTTGASYEQY; V: TRBV7-9; J: TRBJ2-7
CDR3: ASSSGMNTEAF; V: TRBV12-3/TRBV12-4; J: TRBJ1-1
CDR3: ASSLTDRGLTGGYT; V: TRBV7-9; J: TRBJ1-2
CDR3: ASSFLGNTGELF; V: TRBV5-8; J: TRBJ2-2
CDR3: ASSRSGPLS; V: TRBV19; J: TRBJ1-2
CDR3: ASSRMGTGDRIDTQY; V: TRBV6-6; J: TRBJ2-3
CDR3: ASSSYPGLAGRYNEQF; V: TRBV21-1; J: TRBJ2-1
CDR3: ASSLNFGTGFMNTEAF; V: TRBV5-6; J: TRBJ1-1
CDR3: ASGLGTGITDTQY; V: TRBV12-5; J: TRBJ2-3
CDR3: ASSLGDRDTDTQY; V: TRBV5-1; J: TRBJ2-3
CDR3: ASSPSDYEQY; V: TRBV18; J: TRBJ2-7
CDR3: ASSVGQVFTHEQF; V: TRBV9; J: TRBJ2-1
CDR3: ASSTGTLEETQY; V: TRBV6-5; J: TRBJ2-5
CDR3: ASSYRAANEKLF; V: TRBV7-9; J: TRBJ1-4
CDR3: ASSVGTGNFGYT; V: TRBV9; J: TRBJ1-2